Presented here are 30 T cell receptor beta chains from one specimen sequenced in a study of CD8+ T cells in alopecia areata. After isolation, RNA underwent reverse transcription to generate cDNA as the sequencing template. Method: immunoSEQ multiplex PCR; TCRdb's copy keeps in-frame clones and lacks some. The repertoire holds around 70,000 clones, with around 30% as singletons. As to treatment: oral pan-JAK inhibitor, 5-10 mg twice daily. The sequenced sample was CD8+ T cells sorted from blood, obtained at week 4, from a patient treated with tofacitinib. The receptors originated from a human donor with alopecia areata.

The chain employs TRBV30 and TRBJ2-1; no clear D gene. The CDR3 loop spans 14 amino acids. Germline-derived CDR1 and CDR2 are GTSNPN and SVGIG (reference sequence). The CDR3 DNA reads TGTGCTCGGGTCGACCCTAGCTCCTACAATGAGCAGTTCTTC. It translates to CARVDPSSYNEQFF.

This chain joins TRBV15 and TRBJ1-1; no clear D. Germline CDR1 and CDR2: LNHNV and YYDKDF (reference sequence). This CDR3 is built from 11 residues. The germline V and J ends were trimmed by 9 bases and 4 bases, with 9 bases remaining between them. CDR3 protein: CATAGSTEAFF. CDR3 DNA sequence: TGTGCCACGGCCGGGAGCACTGAAGCTTTCTTT.

The rearrangement uses TRBV7-9 and TRBJ2-3, with TRBD1 matching over 8 bases. The V segment lost 5 bases and the J segment 2 bases; nucleotides outside the gene matches: 12. Germline V gives CDR1 SEHNR, CDR2 FQNEAQ (reference sequence). This CDR3 region has 17 residues. CDR3 protein: CASSPADRVGYTDTQYF. The CDR3 bases are TGTGCCAGCAGCCCAGCGGACAGGGTGGGATACACAGATACGCAGTATTTT.

The chain recombines TRBV30 with TRBJ1-2, with 10 bases identical to TRBD1. CDR3 length: 16 residues. The trim removed 1 base at V and 4 bases at J, leaving 9 bases unmatched. Germline V gene sequence: CDR1 GTSNPN, CDR2 SVGIG (reference sequence). The CDR3 reads CAWSGETGGASYGYTF. In DNA form, the CDR3 reads TGTGCCTGGAGTGGCGAGACAGGGGGCGCGAGCTATGGCTACACCTTC.

The chain carries TRBV5-1 and TRBJ2-4; D unresolved. The CDR3 contains 11 residues. Germline CDR1 SGHRS, CDR2 YFSETQ. V shed 3 bases and J shed 9 bases, with 7 bases lying between them. The CDR3 region has the DNA TGCGCCAGCAGCTCGGACGGCATTCAGTACTTC. The encoded protein is CASSSDGIQYF.

The rearrangement links TRBV29-1 to TRBJ2-5; 7 positions agree with TRBD1. Germline assignment: CDR1 SQVTM and CDR2 ANQGSEA. The CDR3 is 15 residues long. The trim removed 6 bases at V and 0 bases at J, leaving 10 bases unmatched. The CDR3 loop is CSVQGVGNHQETQYF. CDR3 coding DNA: TGCAGCGTCCAGGGGGTTGGGAATCACCAAGAGACCCAGTACTTC.

V and J are TRBV29-1 and TRBJ1-1, with 7 bases identical to TRBD1. Trimming at V came to 2 bases and at J to 5 bases, leaving 2 bases not matched to a gene. This CDR3 has 12 amino acids. CDR1 and CDR2 from the germline V gene are SQVTM and ANQGSEA. The CDR3 loop reads CSVETGDTEAFF. CDR3 in DNA: TGCAGCGTTGAAACAGGGGATACTGAAGCTTTCTTT. Combining the CDR3 with reference TRBV29-1 and TRBJ1-1 gives the whole variable domain SAVISQKPSRDICQRGTSLTIQCQVDSQVTMMFWYRQQPGQSLTLIATANQGSEATYESGFVIDKFPISRPNLTFSTLTVSNMSPEDSSIYLCSVETGDTEAFFGQGTRLTVV.

This clone was observed a few times. The chain has TRBV10-3 and TRBJ2-7; no clear D gene. Germline CDR1 reads ENHRY; CDR2 reads SYGVKD. The CDR3 is made up of 14 amino acids. The V end was cut by 3 bases, the J end by 3 bases, with 12 bases between. The DNA of the CDR3 is TGTGCCATCAGTGATTCGGAGCTAAACTACGAGCAGTACTTC. It codes for CAISDSELNYEQYF.

This clone was seen more than once but under ten times. The V call is TRBV30, the J call TRBJ2-1; perhaps D is TRBD1 or TRBD2 (5 bases each). The CDR3 runs 15 residues. Trimming cost V 0 bases and J 8 bases, with 17 bases left between them. Germline V gene sequence: CDR1 GTSNPN, CDR2 SVGIG (reference sequence). CDR3 nucleotide sequence: TGTGCCTGGAGTGTACTTGGGGGACCGGGCGATGAGCAGTTCTTC. As protein: CAWSVLGGPGDEQFF.

This chain connects TRBV29-1 to TRBJ2-2; 8 bases match TRBD1. This CDR3 contains 14 residues. Germline values: CDR1 SQVTM, CDR2 ANQGSEA. V dropped 7 bases and J dropped 4; count of bases not matched to a gene: 8. CDR3 amino acids: CSAKDRGSTGELFF. The CDR3 DNA is TGCAGCGCAAAAGACAGGGGAAGCACCGGGGAGCTGTTTTTT.

Comments on this clone: A far larger clone is off by one base, so a read error is likely. This chain connects TRBV5-4 to TRBJ1-1; D remains ambiguous. The germline V gene encodes CDR1 SGHNT and CDR2 YYREEE (reference sequence). The CDR3 runs to 12 residues. Between the trimmed V and J ends, which lost 5 bases and 0 bases, there was a span of 5 bases. The DNA for the CDR3 is TGTGCCAGCAGGGGAATGAACACTGAAGCTTTCTTT. Protein product: CASRGMNTEAFF.

This clone was seen more than once but under ten times. The chain recombines TRBV29-1 with TRBJ1-2; D gene uncertain. CDR1 SQVTM and CDR2 ANQGSEA come from the germline V gene. CDR3 length: 15 amino acids. V shed 0 bases and J shed 4 bases, with 15 bases lying between them. As DNA, the CDR3 is TGCAGCGTTGAAGATCTCGAGGGCATGAGCTATGGCTACACCTTC. It is translated as CSVEDLEGMSYGYTF.

This chain connects TRBV4-1 to TRBJ2-7, with a tentative D call TRBD1 (6 bases). The germline V and J ends were trimmed by 2 bases and 1 base, with 12 bases remaining between them. The germline CDR1 and CDR2 sequences are MGHRA and YSYEKL. The length of the CDR3 is 15 residues. The CDR3 spells CASSQRDTESYEQYF. The DNA of the CDR3 is TGCGCCAGCAGCCAAAGGGACACCGAGTCCTACGAGCAGTACTTC.

This chain connects TRBV5-1 to TRBJ2-1; D is ambiguous. Germline values: CDR1 SGHRS, CDR2 YFSETQ. Trimming left V 0 bases short and J 1 base short, with 2 bases between. The CDR3 loop spans 13 amino acids. The CDR3 sequence is CASSLGSYNEQFF. CDR3 DNA: TGCGCCAGCAGCTTGGGTTCCTACAATGAGCAGTTCTTC.

CDR3 sequence: CAWKNPLGWRMVGYTF. Written as DNA, the CDR3 is TGTGCCTGGAAGAACCCACTTGGTTGGAGGATGGTTGGCTACACCTTC. The V and J genes are TRBV30 and TRBJ1-2; the D is unclear. V was cut by 4 bases and J by 7 bases, with 25 bases left in between. Per germline, CDR1 GTSNPN and CDR2 SVGIG (reference sequence). The length of the CDR3 is 16 residues. The full variable domain, its missing parts supplied by reference TRBV30 and TRBJ1-2, is SQTIHQWPATLVQPVGSPLSLECTVEGTSNPNLYWYRQAAGRGLQLLFYSVGIGQISSEVPQNLSASRPQDRQFILSSKKLLLSDSGFYLCAWKNPLGWRMVGYTFGSGTRLTVV.

This chain joins TRBV4-1 and TRBJ2-7, with D tentatively TRBD2 (7 bases). The CDR3 has 15 amino acids. V was clipped by 3 bases and J by 4 bases, with 16 bases between them. Germline CDR1 is MGHRA and CDR2 is YSYEKL. CDR3 nucleotide sequence: TGCGCCAGCAGCCATTTGAGGGGGGGGCTTTACGAGCAGTACTTC. It codes for CASSHLRGGLYEQYF.

The chain joins TRBV27 to TRBJ1-5; D may be TRBD1 (5 bases). The CDR3 is 15 residues long. V lost 4 bases and J 3 bases, leaving 13 bases between the germline ends. Germline CDR1 MNHEY, CDR2 SMNVEV (reference sequence). CDR3 DNA: TGTGCCAGCAGTTGGGACGGAGGTTTCAATCAGCCCCAGCATTTT. Its protein product is CASSWDGGFNQPQHF.

The J gene is TRBJ2-2, the V gene TRBV29-1; unclear D gene. The length of the CDR3 is 12 residues. The germline gives CDR1 SQVTM, CDR2 ANQGSEA. V lost 2 bases, J lost 3 bases, and 4 bases lay in between. The CDR3 region has the DNA TGCAGCGTTGAAAACTACACCGGGGAGCTGTTTTTT. Translating gives CSVENYTGELFF.

This chain joins TRBV29-1 and TRBJ2-1, with D unresolved. The CDR3 contains 11 residues. V shed 8 bases and J shed 7 bases, with 12 bases lying between them. Per germline, CDR1 SQVTM and CDR2 ANQGSEA. CDR3 nucleotide sequence: TGCAGCACGGAGATGAAGAATGAGCAGTTCTTC. This translates into CSTEMKNEQFF.

The CDR3 DNA follows: TGTGCCAGCAGACCCGGCACTAGCGGGAGGGAAGAGACCCAGTACTTC. It is translated as CASRPGTSGREETQYF. The chain is built from TRBV13 and TRBJ2-5; TRBD2 matches at 13 bases. Germline CDR1 reads PRHDT; CDR2 reads FYEKMQ (reference sequence). The CDR3 has 16 residues. V trimming: 6 bases; J trimming: 3 bases; junction bases outside the gene matches: 7.

This clone came up a few times. The CDR3 here is CASSFGGYGYTF. In nucleotides, the CDR3 is TGTGCCAGCAGCTTCGGGGGCTATGGCTACACCTTC. The chain is built from TRBV7-9 and TRBJ1-2; a possible D gene is TRBD1 (5 bases). This CDR3 is built from 12 residues. Germline V CDR1 and CDR2: SEHNR, FQNEAQ (reference sequence). V was pared by 3 bases and J by 4 bases, with 6 bases between. The full variable domain, completed using reference TRBV7-9 and TRBJ1-2, is DTGVSQNPRHKITKRGQNVTFRCDPISEHNRLYWYRQTLGQGPEFLTYFQNEAQLEKSRLLSDRFSAERPKGSFSTLEIQRTEQGDSAMYLCASSFGGYGYTFGSGTRLTVV.

Comments on this clone: At one end the junction does not follow the germline gene, possibly because of a read error. The chain combines TRBV6-4 with TRBJ1-1; D ambiguous. The CDR3 is 13 residues long. Germline V gene sequence: CDR1 MRHNA, CDR2 SNTAGT. The CDR3 region has the DNA TGTGCCAGCAGTTACTCGTTCGGGACTGAAGCTTTCTTT. Residues: CASSYSFGTEAFF.

The chain uses TRBV19 and TRBJ1-1; D remains unclear. Germline V gene sequence: CDR1 LNHDA, CDR2 SQIVND (reference sequence). The CDR3 contains 11 residues. The CDR3 DNA reads as TGTGCTCCTCCGGCAAACACTGAAGCTTTCTTT. Translation gives CAPPANTEAFF.

V usage is TRBV7-9 and J usage is TRBJ1-2; tentative D call: TRBD1 (6 bases). CDR1 and CDR2 (germline): SEHNR, FQNEAQ (reference sequence). V lost 5 bases to trimming and J lost 5 bases, with 18 bases between them. The CDR3 sequence is 15 residues long. CDR3 coding DNA: TGTGCCAGCAGCCCAGGGCAGGGGAGGTCGTATGGCTACACCTTC. As protein: CASSPGQGRSYGYTF.

The chain uses TRBV2 and TRBJ1-5; no firm D call. The V end was cut by 4 bases, the J end by 5 bases, with 15 bases between. Germline V lookup: CDR1 SNHLY, CDR2 FYNNEI. This CDR3 has 15 amino acids. CDR3 in DNA: TGTGCCAGCAGTGCGGTGAATAGAGTGGATCAGCCCCAGCATTTT. It codes for CASSAVNRVDQPQHF.

V and J are TRBV5-4 and TRBJ2-5, with D unresolved. The germline V gene has CDR1 SGHNT and CDR2 YYREEE (reference sequence). The CDR3 spans 13 residues. The V and J ends lost 5 bases and 9 bases respectively, with 17 bases between them. The DNA of the CDR3 is TGTGCCAGCAGGTCCTCGACCTCAGTTCCCCAGTACTTC. Amino acid sequence: CASRSSTSVPQYF.

This chain joins TRBV2 and TRBJ2-3; no firm D call. From germline, CDR1 is SNHLY and CDR2 FYNNEI. The CDR3 sequence is 10 residues long. V gave up 2 bases and J gave up 10 bases, with 4 bases separating them. DNA of the CDR3: TGTGCCAGCAGTGAATGGGCGCAGTATTTT. It yields the protein CASSEWAQYF. The full variable domain, its missing parts supplied by reference TRBV2 and TRBJ2-3, is EPEVTQTPSHQVTQMGQEVILRCVPISNHLYFYWYRQILGQKVEFLVSFYNNEISEKSEIFDDQFSVERPDGSNFTLKIRSTKLEDSAMYFCASSEWAQYFGPGTRLTVL.

CDR3 nucleotides: TGTGCCGTCCCGGGACCGACGGTCTATGAGCAGTTCTTC. This codes for CAVPGPTVYEQFF. The J gene is TRBJ2-1, the V gene TRBV11-2; TRBD1 or TRBD2 may be the D gene (5 bases each). Germline V gives CDR1 SGHAT, CDR2 FQNNGV. Trimming left V 11 bases short and J 8 bases short, with 19 bases between. The CDR3 loop spans 13 amino acids.

The gene calls are TRBV2 and TRBJ2-4; TRBD2 matches 8 bases. Germline CDR1 is SNHLY and CDR2 is FYNNEI. Unmatched junction bases numbered 19, after V lost 7 bases and J lost 5 bases. This CDR3 comprises 18 residues. CDR3 sequence reads: CASIEDLNSGTTQNIQYF. Written as DNA, the CDR3 is TGTGCCAGCATTGAGGACCTTAATAGCGGGACCACACAAAACATTCAGTACTTC.

This clone has just a few counts. J is TRBJ2-7 and V is TRBV29-1; maybe TRBD1 (5 bases). Trimming stripped 6 bases from V and 0 bases from J, with 15 bases between. The CDR3 runs 14 residues. Germline CDR1 reads SQVTM; CDR2 reads ANQGSEA. CDR3 DNA sequence: TGCAGCGTAGAGACGACAGAGAGCTCCTACGAGCAGTACTTC. Translating it yields CSVETTESSYEQYF.